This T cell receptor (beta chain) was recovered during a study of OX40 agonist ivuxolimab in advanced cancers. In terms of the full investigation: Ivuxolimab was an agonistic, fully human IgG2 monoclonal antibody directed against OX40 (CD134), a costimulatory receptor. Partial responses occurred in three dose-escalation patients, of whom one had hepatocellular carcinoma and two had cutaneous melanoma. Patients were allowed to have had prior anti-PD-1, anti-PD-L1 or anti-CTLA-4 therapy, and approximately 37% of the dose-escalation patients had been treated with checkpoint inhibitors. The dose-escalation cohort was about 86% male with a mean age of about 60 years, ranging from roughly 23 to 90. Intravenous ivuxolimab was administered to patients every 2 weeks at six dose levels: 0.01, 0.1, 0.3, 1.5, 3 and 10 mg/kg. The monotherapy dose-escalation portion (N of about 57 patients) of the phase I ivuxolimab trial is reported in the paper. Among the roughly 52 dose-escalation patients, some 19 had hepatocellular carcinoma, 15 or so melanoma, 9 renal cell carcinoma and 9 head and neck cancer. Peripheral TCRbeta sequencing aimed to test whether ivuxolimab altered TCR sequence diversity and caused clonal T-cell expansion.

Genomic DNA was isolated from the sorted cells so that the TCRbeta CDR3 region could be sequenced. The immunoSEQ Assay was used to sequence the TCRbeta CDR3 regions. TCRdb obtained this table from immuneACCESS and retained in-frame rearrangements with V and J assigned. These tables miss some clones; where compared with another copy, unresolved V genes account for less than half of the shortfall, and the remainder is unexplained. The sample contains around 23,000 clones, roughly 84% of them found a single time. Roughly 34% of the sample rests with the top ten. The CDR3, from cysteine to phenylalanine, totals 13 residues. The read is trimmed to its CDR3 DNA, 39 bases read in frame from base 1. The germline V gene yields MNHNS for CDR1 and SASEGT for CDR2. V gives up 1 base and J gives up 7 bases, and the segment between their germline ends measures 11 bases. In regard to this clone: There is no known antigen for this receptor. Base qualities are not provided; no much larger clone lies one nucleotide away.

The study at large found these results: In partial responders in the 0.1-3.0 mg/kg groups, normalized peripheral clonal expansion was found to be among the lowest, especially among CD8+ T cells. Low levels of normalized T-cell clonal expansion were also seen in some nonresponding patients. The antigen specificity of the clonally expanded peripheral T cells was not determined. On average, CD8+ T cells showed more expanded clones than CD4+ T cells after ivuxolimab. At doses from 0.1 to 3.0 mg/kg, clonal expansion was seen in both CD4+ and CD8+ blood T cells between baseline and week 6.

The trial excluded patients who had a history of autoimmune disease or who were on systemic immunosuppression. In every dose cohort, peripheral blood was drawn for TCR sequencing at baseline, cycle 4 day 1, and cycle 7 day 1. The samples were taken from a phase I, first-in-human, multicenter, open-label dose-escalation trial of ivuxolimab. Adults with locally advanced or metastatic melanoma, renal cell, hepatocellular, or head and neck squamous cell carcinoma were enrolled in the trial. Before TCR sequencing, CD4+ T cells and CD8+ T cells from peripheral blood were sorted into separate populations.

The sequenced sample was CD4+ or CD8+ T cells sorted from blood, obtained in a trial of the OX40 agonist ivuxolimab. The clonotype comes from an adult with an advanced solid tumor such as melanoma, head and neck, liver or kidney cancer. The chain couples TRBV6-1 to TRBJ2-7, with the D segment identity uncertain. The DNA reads TGTGCCAGCAGTGAAGGGTCCCGACATGAGCAGTACTTC. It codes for CASSEGSRHEQYF.